The next 10 T cell receptor beta chains were all read from a single sample in a study of T cells in Graves' hyperthyroidism and ophthalmopathy. RNA transcripts gave rise to amplified TCR beta CDR3 regions. HTBI primers drove first-round RT-PCR of the TCR CDR3. TCRdb passed the multiplex PCR reads through MiXCR, listing each CDR3 protein once. The table lists a few hundred thousand distinct CDR3 sequences, around 16% of them singletons. Sequencing was done on a sample of blood. These receptors all come from a young woman with Graves' hyperthyroidism.

This clonotype was seen only a few times. CDR3 in amino acids: CAISEVQGVGTGELFF. The CDR3 coding sequence is TGTGCCATCAGTGAGGTCCAGGGGGTCGGTACCGGGGAGCTGTTTTTT. J is TRBJ2-2 and V is TRBV10-3, with TRBD1 identical over 7 bases. The germline V gene encodes CDR1 ENHRY and CDR2 SYGVKD. This CDR3 has 16 amino acids. The V segment lost 2 bases and the J segment 5 bases; nucleotides outside the gene matches: 8.

This clonotype was detected ten times or more. V usage is TRBV6-1 and J usage is TRBJ2-2; TRBD2 aligns across 9 bases. Trimming at V came to 5 bases and at J to 5 bases, leaving 9 bases not matched to a gene. In germline, CDR1 is MNHNS, CDR2 SASEGT. The CDR3 is made up of 16 amino acids. Here the CDR3 DNA reads TGTGCCAGCAGTTACCCGGGACTAGCCGTAACCGGGGAGCTGTTTTTT. It is translated as CASSYPGLAVTGELFF.

The chain employs TRBV5-5 and TRBJ1-6; D is perhaps TRBD1 (5 bases). The CDR3 consists of 15 residues. From germline, CDR1 is SGHKS and CDR2 YYEKEE (reference sequence). Trimming removed 6 bases at V and 6 bases at J, with 16 bases between. CDR3 bases: TGTGCCAGCAACCGCGCCAGGGAGGGTAATTCACCCCTCCACTTT. Protein product: CASNRAREGNSPLHF. The full variable domain, its missing parts supplied by reference TRBV5-5 and TRBJ1-6, is DAGVTQSPTHLIKTRGQQVTLRCSPISGHKSVSWYQQVLGQGPQFIFQYYEKEERGRGNFPDRFSARQFPNYSSELNVNALLLGDSALYLCASNRAREGNSPLHFGNGTRLTVT.

This clonotype was found many times. The chain uses TRBV2 and TRBJ2-7; the D is unclear. CDR1 is SNHLY, CDR2 FYNNEI, per germline. Trimming removed 5 bases at V and 2 bases at J, with 10 bases between. The CDR3 runs 13 residues. The CDR3: CASSPFPTYEQYF. The CDR3 DNA sequence: TGTGCCAGCAGTCCATTTCCTACCTACGAGCAGTACTTC.

This clonotype was recorded at least ten times. The chain is built from TRBV20-1 and TRBJ2-3, with TRBD2 matching over 7 bases. This CDR3 region has 15 residues. The germline V gene encodes CDR1 DFQATT and CDR2 SNEGSKA (reference sequence). With V trimmed by 3 bases and J by 1 base, 7 bases remained unmatched. CDR3 coding DNA: TGCAGTGCTAGTTCAGCGGGGCGAGGCACAGATACGCAGTATTTT. It encodes CSASSAGRGTDTQYF.

This clonotype was seen many times. The chain has TRBV12-3 or TRBV12-4 and TRBJ2-7; D possibly corresponds to TRBD2 (6 bases). V was trimmed by 9 bases and J by 0 bases, leaving 9 bases between them. This CDR3 has 12 residues. CDR3: CASSGSSYEQYF. The DNA for the CDR3 is TGTGCCAGTAGCGGTAGCTCCTACGAGCAGTACTTC.

This clonotype has a count of ten or more. V gene TRBV3-1 combines with J gene TRBJ2-7; 8 bases map to TRBD1. There are 16 residues in the CDR3. Germline CDR1 is LGHDT and CDR2 is YNNKEL (reference sequence). V was pared by 3 bases and J by 4 bases, with 11 bases of the junction left unmatched. This CDR3 is CASSHVGQDLIYEQYF. The CDR3 DNA follows: TGTGCCAGCAGCCACGTGGGACAGGACCTAATATACGAGCAGTACTTC.

This clonotype was detected many times. The chain is built from TRBV6-1 and TRBJ2-4; 8 nucleotides align to TRBD2. The CDR3 spans 17 residues. CDR1 and CDR2 from the germline V gene are MNHNS and SASEGT. Trimming at V came to 4 bases and at J to 9 bases, leaving 17 bases not matched to a gene. The CDR3 protein is CASSGESSGGRRGIQYF. In DNA, the CDR3 is TGTGCCAGCAGTGGGGAGTCGAGCGGGGGCCGACGGGGCATTCAGTACTTC.

The table lists this clonotype with many counts. In DNA form, the CDR3 reads TGTGCCAGCAGCTCAGCGGGGTACACCGGGGAGCTGTTTTTT. The encoded protein is CASSSAGYTGELFF. This chain uses TRBV7-3 with TRBJ2-2, with 7 positions matching TRBD2. The CDR3 length is 14 residues. CDR1 SGHTA and CDR2 FQGTGA come from the germline V gene. V trimming: 4 bases; J trimming: 3 bases; junction bases outside the gene matches: 2.

This clonotype appeared many times. V gene TRBV12-3 or TRBV12-4 combines with J gene TRBJ1-2; possible D gene TRBD1, 5 bases. V was shortened by 0 bases and J by 2 bases, with 10 bases between the two germline ends. This CDR3 has 15 amino acids. The CDR3 DNA is TGTGCCAGCAGTTTAGCGATCGGGGGAAACTATGGCTACACCTTC. It specifies CASSLAIGGNYGYTF.